These 25 T cell receptor beta chains were all obtained from the same sample, sequenced in a study of CD8 T cells in Susac syndrome. With random hexamers, reverse transcription was performed on about 0.5 to 1 ug of RNA. MiXCR, applied by TCRdb to the immunoSEQ multiplex PCR reads, yields one record per CDR3 protein. The sample includes nearly 110,000 distinct CDR3 sequences, 94% seen only once; the top ten take around 0.41%. Sequencing was carried out using CD8+ T cells from PBMCs. The origin of the receptors is a human donor with Susac syndrome.

V usage is TRBV5-4 and J usage is TRBJ2-2, with TRBD2 identical over 9 bases. CDR3 size: 15 residues. CDR1 and CDR2 (germline): SGHNT, YYREEE (reference sequence). V trimming: 6 bases; J trimming: 7 bases; junction bases outside the gene matches: 10. For the CDR3, the DNA is TGTGCCAGCACCCCAGGACTAGCGCTTGGCGGGGAGCTGTTTTTT. This translates into CASTPGLALGGELFF.

The chain combines TRBV15 with TRBJ2-5; 8 nucleotides match TRBD2. Germline V gene data show CDR1 as LNHNV and CDR2 as YYDKDF (reference sequence). The CDR3 is made up of 18 amino acids. Unmatched junction bases numbered 17, after V lost 3 bases and J lost 5 bases. The CDR3 is CATSRTLLITGGWETQYF. CDR3 DNA sequence: TGTGCCACCAGCAGGACCCTCCTCATTACGGGGGGGTGGGAGACCCAGTACTTC.

The rearrangement links TRBV27 to TRBJ2-1, with D perhaps matching TRBD1 or TRBD2 (5 bases each). The germline V gene encodes CDR1 MNHEY and CDR2 SMNVEV (reference sequence). Trimming removed 5 bases from V and 16 bases from J, with 18 bases in between. The CDR3 spans 12 residues. CDR3 sequence: CASSEFGTLKFF. CDR3 sequence (DNA): TGTGCCAGCAGTGAATTCGGGACCCTGAAATTCTTC.

V is TRBV10-3 and J is TRBJ2-6; 10 nucleotides match TRBD1. V shed 7 bases, J shed 4 bases, and the junction held 10 bases outside the gene matches. CDR1 and CDR2 from the germline V gene are ENHRY and SYGVKD. The length of the CDR3 is 17 residues. CDR3 DNA: TGTGCCATCAACCGTCCCGGGACAGGGGACGGGGCCAACGTCCTGACTTTC. Its translation is CAINRPGTGDGANVLTF.

The V call is TRBV20-1, the J call TRBJ2-7; perhaps TRBD2 as D (5 bases). V was shortened by 5 bases and J by 2 bases, with 22 bases between the two germline ends. The CDR3 is made up of 16 amino acids. CDR1 DFQATT and CDR2 SNEGSKA come from the germline V gene (reference sequence). CDR3 region: CSAVMNTQRGTYEQYF. CDR3 DNA sequence: TGCAGTGCTGTCATGAACACTCAACGAGGGACCTACGAGCAGTACTTC.

This chain connects TRBV5-6 to TRBJ2-7; D is ambiguous. Germline CDR1 and CDR2: SGHDT and YYEEEE. The CDR3 runs 12 residues. The ends were cut back, 1 base at V and 3 bases at J, with 5 bases in the middle. The CDR3 DNA is TGTGCCAGCAGCTTGCGCGGCTACGAGCAGTACTTC. Translation: CASSLRGYEQYF.

The chain is built from TRBV5-5 and TRBJ1-5; D is unresolved. The V gene lost 0 bases and the J gene lost 5 bases, with 9 bases spanning the gap. Germline V gene data show CDR1 as SGHKS and CDR2 as YYEKEE (reference sequence). The CDR3 is made up of 14 amino acids. The DNA for the CDR3 is TGTGCCAGCAGCTTGGCCGGTGGGCATCAGCCCCAGCATTTT. Translating it yields CASSLAGGHQPQHF.

The CDR3 coding sequence is TGTGCCAGCAGCTTAGAGTTAGCACGAGAGACCCAGTACTTC. Protein product: CASSLELARETQYF. This chain uses TRBV7-9 with TRBJ2-5; no definite D call. The V and J ends lost 1 base and 4 bases respectively, with 10 bases between them. The germline gives CDR1 SEHNR, CDR2 FQNEAQ (reference sequence). This CDR3 has 14 residues. Drawing the rest from reference TRBV7-9 and TRBJ2-5, the complete variable domain is DTGVSQNPRHKITKRGQNVTFRCDPISEHNRLYWYRQTLGQGPEFLTYFQNEAQLEKSRLLSDRFSAERPKGSFSTLEIQRTEQGDSAMYLCASSLELARETQYFGPGTRLLVL.

The V gene is TRBV7-2, the J gene TRBJ1-1; D not resolved. CDR1 is SGHTA and CDR2 is FQGNSA in the germline V gene. There are 13 residues in the CDR3. Trimming cost V 1 base and J 8 bases, with 11 bases left between them. This CDR3 is CASSLVGGPEAFF. CDR3 sequence (DNA): TGTGCCAGCAGCTTAGTAGGTGGGCCCGAAGCTTTCTTT.

The genes are TRBV25-1 and TRBJ2-7, with 8 positions matching TRBD1. J gave up 8 bases and V 8 bases, and 11 bases lay outside the gene matches. The CDR3 runs to 13 residues. Germline CDR1 MGHDK, CDR2 SYGVNS. The CDR3 is CASGGGTGPKQYF. DNA of the CDR3: TGTGCCAGCGGGGGTGGGACAGGCCCTAAGCAGTACTTC.

The rearrangement uses TRBV9 and TRBJ2-7; 7 positions agree with TRBD1. This CDR3 region has 16 residues. The germline V gene encodes CDR1 SGDLS and CDR2 YYNGEE. J gave up 4 bases and V 4 bases, and 14 bases lay outside the gene matches. The CDR3 region has the DNA TGTGCCAGCAGCCCAGAGGGTACAGGGGCAGGGTACGAGCAGTACTTC. It translates to CASSPEGTGAGYEQYF.

The V gene is TRBV27, the J gene TRBJ1-3; 8 positions agree with TRBD1. The germline V gene encodes CDR1 MNHEY and CDR2 SMNVEV (reference sequence). Trimming took 6 bases from V and 4 from J; bases not matched to a gene: 8. The CDR3 extends over 15 amino acids. Written as DNA, the CDR3 is TGTGCCAGCAGCCCCGGCCGGACAGGGGGAAACACCATATATTTT. Residues: CASSPGRTGGNTIYF.

The chain carries TRBV27 and TRBJ2-7; D is unresolved. Trimming removed 4 bases from V and 1 base from J, with 11 bases in between. The germline V gene encodes CDR1 MNHEY and CDR2 SMNVEV (reference sequence). The CDR3 is 14 amino acids. The CDR3 region has the DNA TGTGCCAGCAGTTCCCTTGGGCGATCCTACGAGCAGTACTTC. It codes for CASSSLGRSYEQYF.

The chain joins TRBV9 to TRBJ2-1; D may be TRBD1 or TRBD2 (6 bases each). CDR1 and CDR2 (germline): SGDLS, YYNGEE. CDR3 length: 14 residues. Trimming took 3 bases from V and 7 from J, leaving 14 bases between them. The CDR3 here is CASSAGAGSNEQFF. In DNA, the CDR3 is TGTGCCAGCAGCGCGGGGGCCGGGTCGAATGAGCAGTTCTTC.

Regarding this clonotype: The junction differs from germline at one of its ends, possibly a read error. The chain couples TRBV5-4 to TRBJ2-3, with 8 nucleotides matching TRBD1. Looked up from germline, CDR1 is SGHNT and CDR2 is YYREEE (reference sequence). The CDR3 runs 13 residues. CDR3 coding DNA: TGTGCCAGCAGCTTCTCAGGGGGCTCCTCACAGAGTTTT. It specifies CASSFSGGSSQSF.

The rearrangement links TRBV4-2 to TRBJ2-7; D might be TRBD2 (6 bases). The germline V and J ends were trimmed by 4 bases and 4 bases, with 14 bases remaining between them. The CDR3 has 14 amino acids. From germline, CDR1 is LGHNA and CDR2 YNFKEQ. The CDR3 bases are TGTGCCAGCAGCCCGGGACTTAGCGAATACGAGCAGTACTTC. This encodes CASSPGLSEYEQYF.

This clonotype was seen just once. J is TRBJ2-7 and V is TRBV12-3 or TRBV12-4; D is ambiguous. The CDR3 consists of 11 residues. V was trimmed by 3 bases and J by 6 bases, leaving 6 bases between them. CDR3 sequence (DNA): TGTGCCAGCAGTTTGACGACCGAGCAGTACTTC. The encoded protein is CASSLTTEQYF.

The CDR3 spells CATSDPGLSGINEQFF. The CDR3, as DNA: TGTGCCACCAGTGACCCCGGCCTAAGCGGGATCAATGAGCAGTTCTTC. The genes are TRBV24-1 and TRBJ2-1, with 7 bases identical to TRBD2. CDR1 KGHDR and CDR2 SFDVKD come from the germline V gene. V lost 4 bases, J lost 6 bases, and 11 bases stayed unmatched. There are 16 residues in the CDR3.

V usage is TRBV20-1 and J usage is TRBJ2-3; 15 nucleotides agree with TRBD2. V gave up 6 bases and J gave up 6 bases; unmatched junction bases: 7. From germline, CDR1 is DFQATT and CDR2 SNEGSKA (reference sequence). The CDR3 covers 15 residues. CDR3 protein: CSARTSGGAVDTQYF. Here the CDR3 DNA reads TGCAGTGCGAGGACTAGCGGGGGGGCCGTGGATACGCAGTATTTT.

The rearrangement joins TRBV3-1 to TRBJ1-2; possible D gene TRBD1, 6 bases. CDR3 length equals 13 residues. Trimming cost V 8 bases and J 4 bases, with 14 bases left between them. Germline V gene lookup returns CDR1 LGHDT and CDR2 YNNKEL (reference sequence). CDR3 sequence (DNA): TGTGCCAGCGCGCCACAGGGTTCCTATGGCTACACCTTC. It is translated as CASAPQGSYGYTF. Full variable domain (rest looked up from reference TRBV3-1 and TRBJ1-2): DTAVSQTPKYLVTQMGNDKSIKCEQNLGHDTMYWYKQDSKKFLKIMFSYNNKELIINETVPNRFSPKSPDKAHLNLHINSLELGDSAVYFCASAPQGSYGYTFGSGTRLTVV.

The DNA for the CDR3 is TGTGCCAGCAGCGTTGGGGGACGGAGCACCGGGGAGCTGTTTTTT. It yields the protein CASSVGGRSTGELFF. The chain links TRBV9 to TRBJ2-2; D possibly uses TRBD1 or TRBD2 (5 bases each). CDR3 length equals 15 residues. V lost 2 bases, J lost 4 bases, and 12 bases lay in between. Germline V gives CDR1 SGDLS, CDR2 YYNGEE.

This CDR3 reads CATSRDRSNEQFF. The CDR3 DNA reads TGTGCCACCAGCAGAGATCGGAGCAATGAGCAGTTCTTC. The rearrangement uses TRBV15 and TRBJ2-1; D gene uncertain. The V gene's germline CDR1 is LNHNV and CDR2 YYDKDF (reference sequence). V lost 0 bases to trimming and J lost 6 bases, with 6 bases between them. The CDR3 spans 13 residues.

In this sample, this clonotype turned up once. The chain joins TRBV7-9 to TRBJ2-3; D uncertain. Trimming removed 4 bases from V and 0 bases from J, with 5 bases in between. CDR3 length: 13 residues. CDR1 and CDR2 from the germline V gene are SEHNR and FQNEAQ (reference sequence). The CDR3, as DNA: TGTGCCAGCAGCTCCAAAAGCACAGATACGCAGTATTTT. Its protein is CASSSKSTDTQYF.

The rearrangement links TRBV3-1 to TRBJ2-3, with a tentative D call TRBD2 (5 bases). Germline V CDR1 and CDR2: LGHDT, YNNKEL (reference sequence). The V and J ends lost 2 bases and 2 bases respectively, with 11 bases between them. The CDR3 sequence is 15 residues long. This CDR3 reads CASSQIGGNTDTQYF. Written as DNA, the CDR3 is TGTGCCAGCAGCCAAATTGGAGGAAACACAGATACGCAGTATTTT.

Notes on this clonotype: The junction and the germline gene differ at one end; a read error may be behind it. V and J are TRBV27 and TRBJ1-6, with D perhaps matching TRBD1 (6 bases). This CDR3 region has 14 residues. Germline values: CDR1 MNHEY, CDR2 SMNVEV (reference sequence). CDR3 nucleotides: TGTGCCAGCAAAGCGGGACAACCTAATTCGCCCCTCCACTTT. Protein product: CASKAGQPNSPLHF.